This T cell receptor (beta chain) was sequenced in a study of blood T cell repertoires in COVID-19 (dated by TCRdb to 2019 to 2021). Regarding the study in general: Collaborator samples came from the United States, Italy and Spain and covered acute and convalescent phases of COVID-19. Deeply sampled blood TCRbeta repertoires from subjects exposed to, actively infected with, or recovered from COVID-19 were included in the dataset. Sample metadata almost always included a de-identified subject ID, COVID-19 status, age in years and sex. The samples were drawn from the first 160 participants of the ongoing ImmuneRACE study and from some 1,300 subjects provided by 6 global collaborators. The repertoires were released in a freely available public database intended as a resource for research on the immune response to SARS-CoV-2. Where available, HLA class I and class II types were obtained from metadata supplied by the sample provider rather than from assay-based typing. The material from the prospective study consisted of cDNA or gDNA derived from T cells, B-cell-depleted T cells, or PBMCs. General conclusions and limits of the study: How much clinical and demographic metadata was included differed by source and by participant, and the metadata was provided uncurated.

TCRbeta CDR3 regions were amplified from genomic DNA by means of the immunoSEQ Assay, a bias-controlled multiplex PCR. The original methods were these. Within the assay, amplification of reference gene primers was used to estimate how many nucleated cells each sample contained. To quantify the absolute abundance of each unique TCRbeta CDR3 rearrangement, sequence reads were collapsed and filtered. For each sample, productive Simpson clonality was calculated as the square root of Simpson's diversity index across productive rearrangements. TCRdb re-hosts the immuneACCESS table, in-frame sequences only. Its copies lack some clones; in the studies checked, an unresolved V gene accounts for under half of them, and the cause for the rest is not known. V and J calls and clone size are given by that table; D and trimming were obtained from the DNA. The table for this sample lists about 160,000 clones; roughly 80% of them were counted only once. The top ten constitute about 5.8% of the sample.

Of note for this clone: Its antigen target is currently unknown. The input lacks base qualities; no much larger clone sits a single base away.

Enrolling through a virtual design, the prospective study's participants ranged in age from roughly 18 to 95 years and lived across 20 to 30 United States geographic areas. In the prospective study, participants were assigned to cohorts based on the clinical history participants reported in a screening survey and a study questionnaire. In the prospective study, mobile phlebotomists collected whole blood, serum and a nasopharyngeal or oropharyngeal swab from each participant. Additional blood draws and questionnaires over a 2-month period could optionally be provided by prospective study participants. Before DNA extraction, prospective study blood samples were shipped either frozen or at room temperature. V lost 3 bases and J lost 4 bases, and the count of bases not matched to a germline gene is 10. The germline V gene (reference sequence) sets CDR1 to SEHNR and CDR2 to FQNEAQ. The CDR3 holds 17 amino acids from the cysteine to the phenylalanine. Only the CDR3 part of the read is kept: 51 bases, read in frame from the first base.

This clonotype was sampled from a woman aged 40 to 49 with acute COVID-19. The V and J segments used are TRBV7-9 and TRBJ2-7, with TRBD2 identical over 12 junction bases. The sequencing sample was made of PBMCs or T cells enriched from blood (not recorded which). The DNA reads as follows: TGTGCCAGCAGCTTCCAACCCGGACTAGCGGGACTATACGAGCAGTACTTC. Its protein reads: CASSFQPGLAGLYEQYF.